This T cell receptor (beta chain) was captured in a study of blood T cell repertoires in COVID-19. Study in general: The samples span acute and convalescent COVID-19 from the United States, Italy and Spain. In each case, the material was cDNA or gDNA derived from T cells, B-cell-depleted T cells, or PBMCs.

Cohort allocation depended upon clinical history that participants reported. It was within 2 weeks before study entry that exposed participants met a COVID-19 case. TCRdb's table, derived via immunoSEQ multiplex PCR, lists solely in-frame clones and lacks some. This sample carries 210,000 or so clones, 75% to 90% of them seen once, and the ten largest clones take approximately 3.7%. Germline V CDR1 and CDR2: SGHRS, YFSETQ. V lost 0 bases to trimming and J lost 0 bases; unmatched junction nucleotides: 7. The CDR3 loop spans 19 amino acids. V and J are TRBV5-1 and TRBJ2-6; 9 nucleotides agree with TRBD1. The TCR comes from a woman aged 25-40 years who had been exposed to COVID-19. Sequencing was done on a sample of PBMCs or T cells enriched from blood (not recorded which). The CDR3, as DNA: TGCGCCAGCAGCTTGGCCGCGGGACAGGGATTCTCTGGGGCCAACGTCCTGACTTTC. Translating gives CASSLAAGQGFSGANVLTF.